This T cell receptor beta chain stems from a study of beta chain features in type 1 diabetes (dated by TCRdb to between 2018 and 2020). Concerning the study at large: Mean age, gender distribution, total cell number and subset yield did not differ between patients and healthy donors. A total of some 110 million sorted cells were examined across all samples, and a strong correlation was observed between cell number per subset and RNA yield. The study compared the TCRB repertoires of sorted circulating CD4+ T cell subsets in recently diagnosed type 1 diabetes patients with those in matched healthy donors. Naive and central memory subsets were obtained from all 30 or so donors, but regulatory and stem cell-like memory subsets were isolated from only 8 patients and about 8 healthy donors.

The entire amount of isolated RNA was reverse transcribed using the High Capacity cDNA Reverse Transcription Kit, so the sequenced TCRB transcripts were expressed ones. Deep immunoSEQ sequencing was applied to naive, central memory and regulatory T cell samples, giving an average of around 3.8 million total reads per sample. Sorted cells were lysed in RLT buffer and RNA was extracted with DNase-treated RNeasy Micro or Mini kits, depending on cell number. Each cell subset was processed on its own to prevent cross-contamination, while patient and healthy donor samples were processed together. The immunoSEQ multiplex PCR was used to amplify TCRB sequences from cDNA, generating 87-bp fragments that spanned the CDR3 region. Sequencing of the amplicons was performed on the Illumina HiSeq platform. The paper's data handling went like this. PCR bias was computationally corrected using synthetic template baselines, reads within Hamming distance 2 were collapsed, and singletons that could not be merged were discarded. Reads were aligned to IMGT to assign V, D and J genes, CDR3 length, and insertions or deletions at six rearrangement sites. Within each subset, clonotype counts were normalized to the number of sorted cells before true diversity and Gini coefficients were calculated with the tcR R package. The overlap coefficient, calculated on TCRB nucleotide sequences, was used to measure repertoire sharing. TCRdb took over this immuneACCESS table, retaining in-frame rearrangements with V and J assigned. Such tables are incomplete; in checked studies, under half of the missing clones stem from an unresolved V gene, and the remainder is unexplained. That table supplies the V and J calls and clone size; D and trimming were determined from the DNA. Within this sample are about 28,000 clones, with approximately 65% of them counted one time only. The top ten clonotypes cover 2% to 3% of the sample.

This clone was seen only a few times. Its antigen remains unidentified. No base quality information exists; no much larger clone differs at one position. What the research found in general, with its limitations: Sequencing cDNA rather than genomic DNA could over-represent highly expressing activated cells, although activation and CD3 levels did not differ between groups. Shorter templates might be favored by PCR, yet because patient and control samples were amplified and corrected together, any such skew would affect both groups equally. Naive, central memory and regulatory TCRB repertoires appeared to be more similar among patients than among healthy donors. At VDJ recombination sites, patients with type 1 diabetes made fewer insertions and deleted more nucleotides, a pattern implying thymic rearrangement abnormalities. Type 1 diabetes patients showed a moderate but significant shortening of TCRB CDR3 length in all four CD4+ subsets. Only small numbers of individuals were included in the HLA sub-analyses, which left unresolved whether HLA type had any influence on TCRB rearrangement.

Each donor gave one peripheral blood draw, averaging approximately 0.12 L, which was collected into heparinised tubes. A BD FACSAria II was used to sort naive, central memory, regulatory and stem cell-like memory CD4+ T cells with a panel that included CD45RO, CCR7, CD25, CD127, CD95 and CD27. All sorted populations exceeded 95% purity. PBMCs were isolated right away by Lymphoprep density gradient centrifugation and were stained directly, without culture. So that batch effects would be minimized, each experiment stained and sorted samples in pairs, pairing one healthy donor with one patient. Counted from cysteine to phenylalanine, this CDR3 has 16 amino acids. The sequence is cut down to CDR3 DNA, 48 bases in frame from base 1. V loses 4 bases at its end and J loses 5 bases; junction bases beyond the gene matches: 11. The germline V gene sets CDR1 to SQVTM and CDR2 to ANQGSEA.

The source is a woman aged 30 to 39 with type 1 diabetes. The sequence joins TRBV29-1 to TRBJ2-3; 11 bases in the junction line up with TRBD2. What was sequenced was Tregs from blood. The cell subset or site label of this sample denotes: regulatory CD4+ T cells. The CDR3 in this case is CSVGGRALAGGDTQYF. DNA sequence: TGCAGCGTTGGGGGTAGGGCTCTAGCGGGAGGAGATACGCAGTATTTT.